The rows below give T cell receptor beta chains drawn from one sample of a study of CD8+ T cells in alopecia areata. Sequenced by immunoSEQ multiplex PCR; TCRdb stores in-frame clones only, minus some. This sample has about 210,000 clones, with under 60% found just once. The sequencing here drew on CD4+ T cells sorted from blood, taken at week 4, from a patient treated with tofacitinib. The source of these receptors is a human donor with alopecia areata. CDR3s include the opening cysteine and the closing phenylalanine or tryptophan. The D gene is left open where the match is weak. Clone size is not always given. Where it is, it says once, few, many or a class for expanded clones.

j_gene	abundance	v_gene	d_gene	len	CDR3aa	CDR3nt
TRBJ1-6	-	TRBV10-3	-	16	CAISEGLGQYNSPLHF	TGTGCCATCAGTGAAGGGCTAGGGCAGTATAATTCACCCCTCCACTTT
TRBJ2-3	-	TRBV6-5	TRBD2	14	CASGTSGTADTQYF	TGTGCCAGCGGAACTAGCGGTACGGCAGATACGCAGTATTTT
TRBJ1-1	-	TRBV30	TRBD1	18	CAWSNIRRDRGLNTEAFF	TGTGCCTGGAGTAACATTCGGAGGGACAGGGGGTTGAACACTGAAGCTTTCTTT
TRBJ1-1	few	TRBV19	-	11	CASTSFTEAFF	TGTGCCAGTACCTCATTCACTGAAGCTTTCTTT
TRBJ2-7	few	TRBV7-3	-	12	CASSLTDHEQYF	TGTGCCAGCAGCTTAACGGACCACGAGCAGTACTTC
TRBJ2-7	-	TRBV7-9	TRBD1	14	CASSEGQYLLEQYF	TGTGCCAGCAGCGAGGGACAGTACCTTCTCGAGCAGTACTTC
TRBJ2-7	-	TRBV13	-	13	CASSLGYLYEQYF	TGTGCCAGCAGCTTAGGTTACCTCTACGAGCAGTACTTC
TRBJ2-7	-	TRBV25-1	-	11	CASGLLGEQYF	TGTGCCAGCGGCCTCCTAGGCGAGCAGTACTTC
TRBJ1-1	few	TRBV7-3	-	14	CASSSSGLNTEAFF	TGTGCCAGCAGCTCTTCCGGGTTGAACACTGAAGCTTTCTTT
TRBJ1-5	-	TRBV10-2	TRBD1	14	CASRETGTHQPQHF	TGCGCCAGCCGGGAGACAGGGACGCATCAGCCCCAGCATTTT
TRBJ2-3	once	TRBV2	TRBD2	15	CASSDDAGGPDTQYF	TGTGCCAGCAGTGACGATGCGGGGGGGCCAGATACGCAGTATTTT
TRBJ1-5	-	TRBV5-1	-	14	CASSKGPFNQPQHF	TGCGCCAGCAGCAAGGGACCGTTCAATCAGCCCCAGCATTTT
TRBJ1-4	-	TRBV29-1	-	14	CSVLTPEFGEKLFF	TGCAGCGTCCTGACCCCGGAGTTCGGTGAAAAACTGTTTTTT
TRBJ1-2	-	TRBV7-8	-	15	CASSPRTGTNYGYTF	TGTGCCAGCAGCCCGAGGACCGGGACTAACTATGGCTACACCTTC
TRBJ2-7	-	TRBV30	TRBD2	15	CAWSVRGGLSYEQYF	TGTGCCTGGAGTGTGCGCGGGGGTCTTTCCTACGAGCAGTACTTC
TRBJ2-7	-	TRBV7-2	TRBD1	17	CASSHPSLGQGTYEQYF	TGTGCCAGCAGCCACCCAAGCTTGGGACAGGGAACCTACGAGCAGTACTTC
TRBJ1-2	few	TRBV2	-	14	CASIGETGYYGYTF	TGTGCCAGCATAGGGGAAACAGGGTACTATGGCTACACCTTC
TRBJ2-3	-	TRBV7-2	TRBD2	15	CASSFGGGGTDTQYF	TGTGCCAGCAGCTTCGGCGGGGGAGGGACAGATACGCAGTATTTT
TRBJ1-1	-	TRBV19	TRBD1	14	CASKGTAQNTEAFF	TGTGCCAGCAAGGGGACAGCCCAGAACACTGAAGCTTTCTTT
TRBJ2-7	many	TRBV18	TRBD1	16	CASSPNSGGQGYEQYF	TGTGCCAGCTCACCCAACTCAGGGGGCCAAGGCTACGAGCAGTACTTC
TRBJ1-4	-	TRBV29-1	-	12	CSVVGGNEKLFF	TGCAGCGTCGTAGGAGGCAATGAAAAACTGTTTTTT
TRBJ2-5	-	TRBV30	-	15	CAWSVQGGARETQYF	TGTGCCTGGAGTGTACAGGGGGGGGCCCGAGAGACCCAGTACTTC
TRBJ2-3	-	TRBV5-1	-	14	CASTPVRGTDTQYF	TGCGCCAGCACCCCCGTGCGGGGCACAGATACGCAGTATTTT
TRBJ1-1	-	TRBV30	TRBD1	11	CAWGTGGRAFF	TGTGCCTGGGGGACAGGGGGCAGAGCTTTCTTT
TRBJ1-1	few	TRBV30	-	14	CAWSPQRMNTEAFF	TGTGCCTGGAGCCCACAGAGGATGAACACTGAAGCTTTCTTT
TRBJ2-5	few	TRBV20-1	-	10	CSASLETQYF	TGCAGTGCTAGTCTAGAGACCCAGTACTTC
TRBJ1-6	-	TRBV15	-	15	CATPDNSTYNSPLHF	TGTGCCACTCCGGACAATTCTACCTATAATTCACCCCTCCACTTT
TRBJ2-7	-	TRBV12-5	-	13	CASGTDSSYEQYF	TGTGCTAGTGGTACCGACAGCTCCTACGAGCAGTACTTC
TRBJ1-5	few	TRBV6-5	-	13	CASRTGINQPQHF	TGTGCCAGCAGGACAGGTATCAATCAGCCCCAGCATTTT
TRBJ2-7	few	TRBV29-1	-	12	CSVEDKNYEQYF	TGCAGCGTTGAGGACAAGAACTACGAGCAGTACTTC
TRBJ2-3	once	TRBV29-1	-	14	CSVEDFQGTDTQYF	TGCAGCGTTGAAGATTTCCAGGGAACAGATACGCAGTATTTT